Given below is one T cell receptor (beta chain) in context. The entry originates in a study of blood T cell repertoires in COVID-19. Clones were sequenced by immunoSEQ multiplex PCR, and TCRdb holds only the in-frame ones, with some missing. This table holds 80,000 or so clones, roughly 89% found once. This clonotype was obtained from a middle-aged man with acute or convalescent COVID-19. Material for sequencing was peripheral blood.

The CDR3 bases are TGTGCCAGCAGCGCCGCAGGGGGCGCCCGCTCCTACGAGCAGTACTTC. This sequence encodes CASSAAGGARSYEQYF. This chain connects TRBV5-6 to TRBJ2-7, with 8 bases lining up with TRBD1. The CDR3 runs to 16 residues. The ends lost 4 bases at V and 0 bases at J; junction bases unmatched: 9. Germline values: CDR1 SGHDT, CDR2 YYEEEE.